This TCR beta chain stems from a study of naive and memory T cell subsets. J was trimmed by 2 bases and V by 2 bases; bases with no gene match: 5. The germline V gene has CDR1 KGHSH and CDR2 LQKENI. The CDR3 sequence is 15 residues long. Both TRBC1 and TRBC2 were covered by a beta constant-region primer of two equimolar oligonucleotides. Nested alpha and beta constant-region primers with the SP2 primer drove four PCR rounds on ligated cDNA. TCRdb redid the calling of the UMI-ligation and nested PCR reads with MiXCR, one entry per CDR3 protein. Here the sample spans 150,000 or so distinct CDR3 sequences, about 20% being singletons. This clonotype was detected a few times. Its specificity is unknown. Study findings and constraints: Possibly reflecting memory cells re-expressing CD45RA, a few larger clonotypes occurred in naive repertoires, especially CD8.

The chain carries TRBV18 and TRBJ2-5; 7 bases map to TRBD2. The sequence derives from a human donor in good health. What was sequenced was naive CD4+ T cells from blood. CDR3 sequence: CASSPSRLAQETQYF. The CDR3 nucleotides read TGTGCCAGCTCACCATCGAGACTAGCACAAGAGACCCAGTACTTC.